These T cell receptor beta chains were read from a single sample in a study of early T cells in non-severe SARS-CoV-2 infection. TCRdb reprocessed the 5' RACE reads with MiXCR, giving one entry per CDR3 protein. The data contain nearly 60,000 distinct CDR3 sequences, roughly an eighth of them singletons. Source material: whole blood. The receptors stem from an adult who was a healthcare worker with PCR-confirmed SARS-CoV-2 infection or an uninfected control (not recorded which). Each CDR3 is given with its conserved first and last residue. The D gene is left open where the match is weak. Where a row states a size, it is once, few, many or the class of an expanded clone; other rows omit it.

length	D	V	J	size	CDR3	DNA
13	NA	TRBV29-1	TRBJ2-3	few	CSVGQALTDTQYF	TGCAGCGTCGGACAAGCCTTGACAGATACGCAGTATTTT
16	NA	TRBV24-1	TRBJ2-6	many	CATSDSIGNGANVLTF	TGTGCCACCAGTGATAGCATAGGGAATGGGGCCAACGTCCTGACTTTC
14	TRBD1	TRBV20-1	TRBJ1-6	NA	CSALRDRRDSPLHF	TGCAGTGCCCTTCGGGACAGGAGGGATTCACCCCTCCACTTT
13	NA	TRBV30	TRBJ1-2	NA	CAAPGLSNYGYTF	TGTGCCGCACCGGGCCTCTCCAACTATGGCTACACCTTC
12	TRBD2	TRBV29-1	TRBJ2-7	few	CSVAGVTYEQYF	TGCAGCGTCGCGGGGGTGACCTACGAGCAGTACTTC
13	NA	TRBV7-3	TRBJ1-1	many	CASSLGGGTEAFF	TGTGCCAGCAGCTTGGGAGGTGGAACTGAAGCTTTCTTT
14	NA	TRBV18	TRBJ1-1	few	CASSLLKMNTEAFF	TGTGCCAGCTCACTACTTAAGATGAACACTGAAGCTTTCTTT
13	TRBD1	TRBV28	TRBJ1-1	NA	CASIRGGGTEAFF	TGTGCCAGCATCAGGGGGGGAGGTACTGAAGCTTTCTTT
15	TRBD2	TRBV7-8	TRBJ2-5	many	CASSLASGGAETQYF	TGTGCCAGCAGCTTAGCTTCGGGGGGAGCTGAGACCCAGTACTTC
11	NA	TRBV7-2	TRBJ2-1	many	CASSVTVEQFF	TGTGCCAGCAGCGTGACAGTAGAGCAGTTCTTC
13	NA	TRBV11-3	TRBJ2-7	NA	CASSPTRGYEQYF	TGTGCCAGCAGCCCGACCCGGGGCTACGAGCAGTACTTC
15	NA	TRBV7-6	TRBJ1-1	few	CASSFSIGKDTEAFF	TGTGCCAGCAGCTTCTCCATCGGGAAAGACACTGAAGCTTTCTTT
15	TRBD1	TRBV20-1	TRBJ2-5	few	CSATPGQGAKETQYF	TGCAGTGCCACTCCGGGACAGGGGGCGAAAGAGACCCAGTACTTC
16	TRBD2	TRBV9	TRBJ2-3	NA	CASSPPDSGNTDTQYF	TGTGCCAGCAGCCCTCCAGACAGCGGGAACACAGATACGCAGTATTTT
14	NA	TRBV11-2	TRBJ2-6	many	CASSLTSGANVLTF	TGTGCCAGCAGCTTAACCTCTGGGGCCAACGTCCTGACTTTC
14	TRBD1	TRBV14	TRBJ2-3	few	CASSRQGNTDTQYF	TGTGCCAGCAGCCGACAGGGAAACACAGATACGCAGTATTTT
15	NA	TRBV6-6	TRBJ1-1	many	CASSYSVEVNTEVFF	TGTGCCAGCAGTTACTCAGTCGAGGTGAACACTGAAGTTTTCTTT
17	TRBD2	TRBV27	TRBJ2-7	many	CASSPGTSGMILYEQYF	TGTGCCAGCAGTCCCGGGACTAGCGGGATGATTCTTTACGAGCAGTACTTC
17	NA	TRBV7-3	TRBJ1-5	many	CASSLTCDRQVNQPQHF	TGTGCCAGCAGCTTAACTTGCGACAGGCAGGTCAATCAGCCCCAGCATTTT
18	NA	TRBV19	TRBJ1-3	few	CASSTQGTPLSSGNTIYF	TGTGCCAGTAGTACGCAGGGGACCCCACTGAGCTCTGGAAACACCATATATTTT
16	NA	TRBV19	TRBJ2-1	few	CASSLLDWSSYNEQFF	TGTGCCAGTAGTTTACTGGACTGGAGCTCCTACAATGAGCAGTTCTTC
15	NA	TRBV5-1	TRBJ2-7	few	CASSLATGRNYEQYF	TGCGCCAGCAGCTTGGCGACAGGAAGGAACTACGAGCAGTACTTC
15	TRBD1	TRBV27	TRBJ2-3	NA	CASSKLQGSTDTQYF	TGTGCCAGCAGTAAGTTACAGGGGAGCACAGATACGCAGTATTTT
12	NA	TRBV29-1	TRBJ2-7	NA	CSVAWGSYEQYF	TGCAGCGTTGCCTGGGGCTCCTACGAGCAGTACTTC
17	TRBD1	TRBV11-2	TRBJ1-2	few	CASSRGGQGAFNYGYTF	TGTGCCAGCAGCCGAGGGGGACAGGGGGCTTTTAACTATGGCTACACCTTC
14	NA	TRBV15	TRBJ2-5	many	CATSRSRIQETQYF	TGTGCCACCAGCAGATCTAGAATACAAGAGACCCAGTACTTC
19	TRBD1	TRBV12-3/TRBV12-4	TRBJ1-5	few	CASSLVPGQGAASNQPQHF	TGTGCCAGCAGTTTGGTTCCGGGACAGGGGGCGGCAAGCAATCAGCCCCAGCATTTT
16	TRBD2	TRBV11-2	TRBJ2-7	many	CASSFTVSGASYEQYF	TGTGCCAGCAGTTTCACCGTTAGCGGGGCCTCCTACGAGCAGTACTTC
14	TRBD1	TRBV19	TRBJ2-7	many	CASSTGTGSYEQYF	TGTGCCAGTAGCACCGGGACAGGGTCCTACGAGCAGTACTTC
16	TRBD2	TRBV7-2	TRBJ2-5	many	CASSREGTSVQETQYF	TGTGCCAGCAGCAGGGAGGGTACTAGCGTCCAAGAGACCCAGTACTTC
15	TRBD2	TRBV24-1	TRBJ2-1	many	CATTPSGSSYNEQFF	TGTGCCACCACCCCCAGCGGGAGCTCCTACAATGAGCAGTTCTTC
18	TRBD2	TRBV6-4	TRBJ2-1	many	CASSDPGLAGGRGSEQFF	TGTGCCAGCAGTGACCCGGGACTAGCGGGGGGGCGAGGGAGTGAGCAGTTCTTC
10	NA	TRBV29-1	TRBJ1-2	few	CSDGPGGYTF	TGCAGTGACGGCCCGGGGGGCTACACCTTC
15	NA	TRBV6-5	TRBJ2-3	NA	CASSYSSIPTDTQYF	TGTGCCAGCAGTTACTCCTCCATTCCCACAGATACGCAGTATTTT
11	NA	TRBV29-1	TRBJ2-7	NA	CSVGRNYEQYF	TGCAGCGTTGGTAGAAACTACGAGCAGTACTTC
13	NA	TRBV4-1	TRBJ2-1	many	CASSQGQLNEQFF	TGCGCCAGCAGCCAAGGACAGCTCAATGAGCAGTTCTTC
14	NA	TRBV29-1	TRBJ2-5	NA	CSVEGADFQETQYF	TGCAGCGTTGAAGGAGCAGACTTCCAAGAGACCCAGTACTTC
19	NA	TRBV7-2	TRBJ1-4	NA	CASSSPPGTIVATNEKLFF	TGTGCCAGCAGCTCCCCCCCCGGGACAATAGTTGCAACTAATGAAAAACTGTTTTTT
14	NA	TRBV6-5	TRBJ1-2	few	CASSYSPANYGYTF	TGTGCCAGCAGTTACTCCCCAGCTAACTATGGCTACACCTTC
16	TRBD2	TRBV12-3/TRBV12-4	TRBJ2-5	few	CASSLWTSGRFETQYF	TGTGCCAGCAGTTTATGGACTAGCGGGAGATTCGAGACCCAGTACTTC
13	NA	TRBV29-1	TRBJ2-7	NA	CSVGGGGIHEQYF	TGCAGCGTTGGTGGTGGCGGGATCCACGAGCAGTACTTC